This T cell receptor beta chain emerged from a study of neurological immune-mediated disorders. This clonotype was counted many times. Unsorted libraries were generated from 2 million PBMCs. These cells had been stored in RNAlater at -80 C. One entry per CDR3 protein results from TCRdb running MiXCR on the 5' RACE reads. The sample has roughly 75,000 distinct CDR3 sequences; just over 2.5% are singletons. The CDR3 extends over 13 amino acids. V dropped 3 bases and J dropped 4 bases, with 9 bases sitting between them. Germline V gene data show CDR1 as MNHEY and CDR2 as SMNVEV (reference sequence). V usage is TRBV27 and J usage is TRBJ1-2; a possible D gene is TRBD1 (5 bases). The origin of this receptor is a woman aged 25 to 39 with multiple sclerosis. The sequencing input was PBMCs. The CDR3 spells CASSLGEGYGYTF. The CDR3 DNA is TGTGCCAGCAGTTTGGGGGAGGGCTATGGCTACACCTTC.